The 14 T cell receptor beta chains listed next were all sequenced from one sample in a study of early T cells in non-severe SARS-CoV-2 infection. TCRdb fed the 5' RACE reads into MiXCR, producing one record per CDR3 protein. The data show tens of thousands of distinct CDR3 sequences, roughly 11% seen once. The sequenced sample was whole blood. The receptors come from an adult who was a healthcare worker with PCR-confirmed SARS-CoV-2 infection or an uninfected control (not recorded which).

The sample holds many counts of this clonotype. The chain combines TRBV7-8 with TRBJ1-3; 8 nucleotides agree with TRBD1. CDR3 size: 15 residues. With 1 base clipped from V and 2 bases from J, the junction kept 1 base outside the gene matches. In germline, CDR1 is SGHVS, CDR2 FQNEAQ. The chain's CDR3 is CASSLVQGAGNTIYF. The CDR3 DNA is TGTGCCAGCAGCTTAGTACAGGGGGCTGGAAACACCATATATTTT.

This clonotype was found many times. The rearrangement joins TRBV12-3 or TRBV12-4 to TRBJ2-2; D may be TRBD2 (5 bases). Deletions cut 4 bases from V and 5 bases from J, with 11 bases between. This CDR3 has 14 amino acids. CDR3 DNA sequence: TGTGCCAGCAGTTCGGGGTTATCGACCGGGGAGCTGTTTTTT. Protein product: CASSSGLSTGELFF.

This clonotype was recorded many times. The CDR3 DNA reads as TGTGCCAGCAGCTTAGTCCAGGGTGCCACTGAAGCTTTCTTT. Translating it yields CASSLVQGATEAFF. The chain joins TRBV7-9 to TRBJ1-1, with a tentative D call TRBD1 (5 bases). Trimming removed 1 base at V and 4 bases at J, with 10 bases between. This CDR3 is 14 amino acids long. The germline gives CDR1 SEHNR, CDR2 FQNEAQ (reference sequence).

The chain joins TRBV9 to TRBJ1-1; D remains ambiguous. CDR1 and CDR2 (germline): SGDLS, YYNGEE. The length of the CDR3 is 13 residues. Trimming cost V 0 bases and J 6 bases, with 9 bases left between them. The CDR3 loop reads CASSVVEVAEAFF. The CDR3 DNA sequence: TGTGCCAGCAGCGTAGTGGAGGTGGCTGAAGCTTTCTTT. Full variable domain (rest looked up from reference TRBV9 and TRBJ1-1): DSGVTQTPKHLITATGQRVTLRCSPRSGDLSVYWYQQSLDQGLQFLIQYYNGEERAKGNILERFSAQQFPDLHSELNLSSLELGDSALYFCASSVVEVAEAFFGQGTRLTVV.

This clonotype was seen repeatedly, ten times or more. The gene calls are TRBV7-6 and TRBJ1-5; D perhaps matches TRBD1 (5 bases). Trimming took 5 bases from V and 1 from J, leaving 12 bases between them. This CDR3 has 15 residues. Germline CDR1 is SGHVS and CDR2 is FNYEAQ. The DNA of the CDR3 is TGTGCCAGCAGCCCCAAGGGGCGGAGCAATCAGCCCCAGCATTTT. Encoded protein: CASSPKGRSNQPQHF.

This clonotype was detected ten times or more. The chain uses TRBV18 and TRBJ2-1; 8 bases match TRBD2. This CDR3 is 16 amino acids long. Losses at the gene ends were 0 bases for V and 7 bases for J; bases not matched to a gene: 8. In germline, CDR1 is KGHSH, CDR2 LQKENI. The chain's CDR3 is CASSPPGAGVKNEQFF. CDR3 coding DNA: TGTGCCAGCTCACCACCGGGAGCGGGAGTGAAGAATGAGCAGTTCTTC.

This clonotype was detected many times. The genes are TRBV27 and TRBJ1-6; D perhaps matches TRBD1 (5 bases). Germline lookup yields CDR1 MNHEY and CDR2 SMNVEV (reference sequence). Trimming shortened V by 2 bases and J by 10 bases, and 9 bases separated the two germline ends. The CDR3 has 13 amino acids. The CDR3 DNA reads TGTGCCAGCAGTTTAGCAGGGTCGTCACCCCTCCACTTT. It encodes CASSLAGSSPLHF.

This clonotype was found many times. The V and J genes are TRBV5-1 and TRBJ2-1, with D perhaps TRBD1 (6 bases). The germline V gene encodes CDR1 SGHRS and CDR2 YFSETQ. With 1 base removed from V and 0 bases from J, the gap between germline ends came to 14 bases. CDR3 length equals 17 residues. CDR3 DNA sequence: TGCGCCAGCAGCTTGCCGAACAGGGTTAGCTCCTACAATGAGCAGTTCTTC. Translating it yields CASSLPNRVSSYNEQFF.

The table lists this clonotype with many counts. V gene TRBV21-1 combines with J gene TRBJ2-6; no check of the table's D call, TRBD1, against the DNA was made. TRBV21-1 is a pseudogene. CDR3 length: 18 amino acids. This chain's CDR3 is CASSKVGTGVSGANVLTF. In DNA, the CDR3 is TGTGCCAGCAGCAAAGTCGGGACAGGGGTCTCTGGGGCCAACGTCCTGACTTTC.

This clonotype was seen only a few times. The chain combines TRBV10-1 with TRBJ1-1; 7 positions agree with TRBD1. CDR1 is WNHNN and CDR2 is SYGVQD in the germline V gene (reference sequence). V dropped 8 bases and J dropped 3; count of bases not matched to a gene: 15. This CDR3 spans 16 amino acids. The CDR3 sequence: CASPIRPGQNYTEAFF. The CDR3 coding sequence is TGCGCCAGCCCCATCAGACCGGGACAGAACTACACTGAAGCTTTCTTT.

This clonotype was seen repeatedly, ten times or more. J is TRBJ2-1 and V is TRBV18, with D unclear. CDR1 is KGHSH and CDR2 is LQKENI in the germline V gene. The CDR3 totals 14 residues. V lost 3 bases, J lost 7 bases, and 13 bases lay in between. The CDR3 nucleotides read TGTGCCAGCTCACCCCCAGCGAGAACAAATGAGCAGTTCTTC. Amino acids: CASSPPARTNEQFF.

This clonotype was seen only a few times. The gene calls are TRBV6-6 and TRBJ2-2, with TRBD1 identical over 10 bases. The length of the CDR3 is 15 residues. Germline CDR1 MNHNY, CDR2 SVGAGI (reference sequence). The V and J ends lost 5 bases and 3 bases, in that order; junction bases with no gene match: 3. Here the CDR3 DNA reads TGTGCCAGCAGTGACAGGGGGCGGCACACCGGGGAGCTGTTTTTT. It codes for CASSDRGRHTGELFF.

The chain uses TRBV7-3 and TRBJ2-1, with D uncertain. This CDR3 spans 13 amino acids. Germline lookup yields CDR1 SGHTA and CDR2 FQGTGA. The V end lost 2 bases, the J end lost 7 bases, and 9 bases lay between the germline ends. The CDR3 spells CASSLSGPNEQFF. CDR3 nucleotides: TGTGCCAGCAGCTTATCGGGCCCGAATGAGCAGTTCTTC.

This clonotype appeared many times. The chain combines TRBV12-3 or TRBV12-4 with TRBJ2-1, with a weak D call TRBD2 (6 bases). The V and J ends lost 3 bases and 8 bases respectively, with 11 bases between them. The CDR3 has 13 residues. The CDR3 loop reads CASSFGGWDEQFF. CDR3 sequence (DNA): TGTGCCAGCAGTTTTGGAGGGTGGGATGAGCAGTTCTTC.